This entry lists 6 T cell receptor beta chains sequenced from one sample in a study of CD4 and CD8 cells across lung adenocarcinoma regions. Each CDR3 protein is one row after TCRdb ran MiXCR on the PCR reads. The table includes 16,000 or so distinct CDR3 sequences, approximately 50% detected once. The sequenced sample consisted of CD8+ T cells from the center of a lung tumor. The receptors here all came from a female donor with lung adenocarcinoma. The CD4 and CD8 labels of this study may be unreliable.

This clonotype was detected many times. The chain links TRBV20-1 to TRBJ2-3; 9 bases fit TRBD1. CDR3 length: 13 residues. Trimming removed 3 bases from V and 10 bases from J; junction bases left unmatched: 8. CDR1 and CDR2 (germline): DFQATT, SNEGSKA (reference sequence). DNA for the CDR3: TGCAGTGCTAGCGATACAGGGGGCTTGCCGCAGTATTTT. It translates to CSASDTGGLPQYF.

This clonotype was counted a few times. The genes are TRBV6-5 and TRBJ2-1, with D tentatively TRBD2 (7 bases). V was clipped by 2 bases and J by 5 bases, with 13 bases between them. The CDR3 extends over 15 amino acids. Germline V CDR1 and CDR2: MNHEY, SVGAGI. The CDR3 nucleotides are TGTGCCAGCAGTTACGCCGGGGGGCCCCACAATGAGCAGTTCTTC. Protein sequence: CASSYAGGPHNEQFF.

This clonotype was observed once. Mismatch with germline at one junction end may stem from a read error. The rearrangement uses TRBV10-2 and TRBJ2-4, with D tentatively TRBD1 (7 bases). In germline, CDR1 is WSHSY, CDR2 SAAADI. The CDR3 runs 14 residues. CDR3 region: CGSRGVRAKDIQYF. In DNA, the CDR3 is TGCGGCAGCAGGGGGGTGAGGGCCAAAGACATTCAGTACTTC.

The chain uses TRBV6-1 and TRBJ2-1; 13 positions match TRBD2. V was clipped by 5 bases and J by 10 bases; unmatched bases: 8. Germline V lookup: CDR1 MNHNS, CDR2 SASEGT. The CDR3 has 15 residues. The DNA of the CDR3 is TGTGCCAGCAGTACCGGGACTAGCGGGATGGGGGAGCAGTTCTTC. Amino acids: CASSTGTSGMGEQFF.

As DNA, the CDR3 is TGTGCCAGCAGTTATGGGGGAAACTACGAGCAGTACTTC. It is translated as CASSYGGNYEQYF. The chain combines TRBV6-5 with TRBJ2-1; D possibly matches TRBD1 or TRBD2 (5 bases each). The J call may be incorrect, as the DNA end agrees better with TRBJ2-7. The CDR3 spans 13 residues. Germline V gives CDR1 MNHEY, CDR2 SVGAGI.

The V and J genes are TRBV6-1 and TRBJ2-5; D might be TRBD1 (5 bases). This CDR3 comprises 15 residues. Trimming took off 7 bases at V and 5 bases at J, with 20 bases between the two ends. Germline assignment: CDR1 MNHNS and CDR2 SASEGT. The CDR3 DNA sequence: TGTGCCAGCATGCCAGGGTGGCGCGGTCGGGAGACCCAGTACTTC. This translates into CASMPGWRGRETQYF.